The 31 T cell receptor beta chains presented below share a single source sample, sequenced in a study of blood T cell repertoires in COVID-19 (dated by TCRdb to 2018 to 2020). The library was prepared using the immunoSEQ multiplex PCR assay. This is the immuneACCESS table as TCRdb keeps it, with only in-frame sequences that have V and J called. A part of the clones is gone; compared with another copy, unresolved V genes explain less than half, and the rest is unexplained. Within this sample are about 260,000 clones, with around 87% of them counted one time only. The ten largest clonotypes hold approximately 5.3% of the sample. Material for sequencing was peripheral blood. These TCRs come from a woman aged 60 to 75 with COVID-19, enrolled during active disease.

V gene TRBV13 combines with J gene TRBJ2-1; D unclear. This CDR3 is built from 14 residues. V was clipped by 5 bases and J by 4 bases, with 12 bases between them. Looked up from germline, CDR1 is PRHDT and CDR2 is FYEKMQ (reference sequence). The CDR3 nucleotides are TGTGCCAGCAGCCTTTCTATGAAATACAATGAGCAGTTCTTC. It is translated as CASSLSMKYNEQFF.

The CDR3 nucleotides read TGTGCCTGGAGTGTACAGGGCTCCTTGGGAACTGAAGCTTTCTTT. Its protein product is CAWSVQGSLGTEAFF. The rearrangement joins TRBV30 to TRBJ1-1; possibly TRBD1 for D (6 bases). From germline, CDR1 is GTSNPN and CDR2 SVGIG (reference sequence). This CDR3 has 15 residues. V lost 0 bases and J 5 bases, leaving 16 bases between the germline ends.

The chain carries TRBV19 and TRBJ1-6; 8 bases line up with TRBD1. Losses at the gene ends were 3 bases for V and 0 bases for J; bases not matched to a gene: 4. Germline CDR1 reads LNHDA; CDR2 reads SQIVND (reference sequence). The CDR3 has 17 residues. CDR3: CASSMRTGSSYNSPLHF. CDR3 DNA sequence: TGTGCCAGTAGTATGCGGACAGGGAGCTCCTATAATTCACCCCTCCACTTT.

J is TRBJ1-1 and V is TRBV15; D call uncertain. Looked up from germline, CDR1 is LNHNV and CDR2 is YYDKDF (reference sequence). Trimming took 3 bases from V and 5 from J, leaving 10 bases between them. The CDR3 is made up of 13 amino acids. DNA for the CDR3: TGTGCCACCAGCAGGCCGGGTCGGACTGAAGCTTTCTTT. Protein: CATSRPGRTEAFF.

The CDR3 coding sequence is TGTGCCAGCAGCTTAATAAGCCAAGGGTCGGGGGGTGAGCAGTTCTTC. Its protein is CASSLISQGSGGEQFF. The chain joins TRBV7-2 to TRBJ2-1, with 7 bases aligning to TRBD2. Germline trimming cut 2 bases from V and 9 bases from J; bases unmatched to any gene: 13. CDR3 size: 16 residues. Looked up from germline, CDR1 is SGHTA and CDR2 is FQGNSA.

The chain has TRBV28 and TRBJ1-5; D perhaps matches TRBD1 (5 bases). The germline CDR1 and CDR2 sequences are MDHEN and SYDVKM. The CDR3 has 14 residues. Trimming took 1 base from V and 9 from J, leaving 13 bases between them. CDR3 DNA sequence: TGTGCCAGCAGTTTATTGGAGGGGCCAGGGCCCCAGCATTTT. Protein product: CASSLLEGPGPQHF. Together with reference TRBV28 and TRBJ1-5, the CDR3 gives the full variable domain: DVKVTQSSRYLVKRTGEKVFLECVQDMDHENMFWYRQDPGLGLRLIYFSYDVKMKEKGDIPEGYSVSREKKERFSLILESASTNQTSMYLCASSLLEGPGPQHFGDGTRLSIL.

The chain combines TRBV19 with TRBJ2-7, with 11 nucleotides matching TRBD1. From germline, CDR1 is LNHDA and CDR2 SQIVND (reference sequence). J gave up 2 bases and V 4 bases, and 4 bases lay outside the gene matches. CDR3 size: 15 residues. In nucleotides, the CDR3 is TGTGCCAGTAGTACCGGGACAGGGGGACCCTACGAGCAGTACTTC. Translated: CASSTGTGGPYEQYF.

CDR3 in DNA: TGTGCCAGCAGCTTTCGGGAAAAACTGTTTTTT. Translation: CASSFREKLFF. The chain combines TRBV5-6 with TRBJ1-4; D uncertain. The CDR3 is made up of 11 amino acids. Germline lookup yields CDR1 SGHDT and CDR2 YYEEEE. V dropped 2 bases and J dropped 8 bases, with 4 bases sitting between them.

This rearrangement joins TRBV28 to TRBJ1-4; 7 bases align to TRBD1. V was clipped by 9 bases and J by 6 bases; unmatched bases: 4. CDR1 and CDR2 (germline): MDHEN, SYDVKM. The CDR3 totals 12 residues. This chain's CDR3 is CASVTGYEKLFF. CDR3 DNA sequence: TGTGCCAGTGTGACAGGGTATGAAAAACTGTTTTTT. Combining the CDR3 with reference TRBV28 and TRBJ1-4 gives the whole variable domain DVKVTQSSRYLVKRTGEKVFLECVQDMDHENMFWYRQDPGLGLRLIYFSYDVKMKEKGDIPEGYSVSREKKERFSLILESASTNQTSMYLCASVTGYEKLFFGSGTQLSVL.

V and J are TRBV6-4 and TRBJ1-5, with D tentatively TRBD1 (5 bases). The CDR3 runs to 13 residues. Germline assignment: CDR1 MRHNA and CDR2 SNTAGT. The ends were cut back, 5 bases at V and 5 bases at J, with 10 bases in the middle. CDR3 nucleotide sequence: TGTGCCAGCAGTATTGACAGAGATCAGCCCCAGCATTTT. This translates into CASSIDRDQPQHF.

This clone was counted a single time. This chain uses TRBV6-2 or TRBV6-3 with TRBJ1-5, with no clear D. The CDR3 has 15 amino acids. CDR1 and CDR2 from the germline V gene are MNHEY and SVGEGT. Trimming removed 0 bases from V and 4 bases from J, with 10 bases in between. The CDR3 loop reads CASSYSVEENQPQHF. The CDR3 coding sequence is TGTGCCAGCAGTTACTCGGTCGAGGAGAATCAGCCCCAGCATTTT.

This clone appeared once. DNA for the CDR3: TGTGCCAGTAGTATGCGGGGAGGGTTTGAGGTAGGTCAGCCCCAGCATTTT. Translation: CASSMRGGFEVGQPQHF. The chain employs TRBV19 and TRBJ1-5; D remains unclear. The ends were cut back, 3 bases at V and 6 bases at J, with 21 bases in the middle. CDR3 length equals 17 residues. The germline CDR1 and CDR2 sequences are LNHDA and SQIVND (reference sequence).

The chain's CDR3 is CASSVGNRGNTGELFF. The CDR3 region has the DNA TGTGCCAGCAGCGTAGGGAACAGGGGGAACACCGGGGAGCTGTTTTTT. The chain employs TRBV9 and TRBJ2-2; TRBD1 aligns across 7 bases. The CDR3 is 16 amino acids. Trimming took 0 bases from V and 1 from J; bases not matched to a gene: 3. The germline gives CDR1 SGDLS, CDR2 YYNGEE.

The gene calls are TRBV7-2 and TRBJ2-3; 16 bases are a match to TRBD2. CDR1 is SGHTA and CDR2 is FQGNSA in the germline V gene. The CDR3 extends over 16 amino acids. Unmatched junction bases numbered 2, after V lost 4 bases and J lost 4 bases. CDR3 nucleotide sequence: TGTGCCAGCAGCTGGGGACTAGCGGGAGGGCCAGATACGCAGTATTTT. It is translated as CASSWGLAGGPDTQYF.

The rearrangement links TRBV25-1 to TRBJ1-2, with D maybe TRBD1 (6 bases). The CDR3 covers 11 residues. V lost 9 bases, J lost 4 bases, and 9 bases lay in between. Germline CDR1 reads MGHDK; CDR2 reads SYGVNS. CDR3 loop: CASGQFYGYTF. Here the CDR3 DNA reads TGTGCCAGTGGACAGTTCTATGGCTACACCTTC.

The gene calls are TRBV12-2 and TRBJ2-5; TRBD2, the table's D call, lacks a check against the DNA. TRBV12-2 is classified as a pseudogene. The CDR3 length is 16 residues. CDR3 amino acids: CASRKIRTSGQETQYF. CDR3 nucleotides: TGTGCAAGTCGCAAGATACGGACTAGCGGGCAAGAGACCCAGTACTTC.

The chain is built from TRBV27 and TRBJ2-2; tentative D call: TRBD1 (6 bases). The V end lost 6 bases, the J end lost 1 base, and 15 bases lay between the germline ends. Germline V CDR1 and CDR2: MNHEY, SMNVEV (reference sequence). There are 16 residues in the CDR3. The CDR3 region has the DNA TGTGCCAGCAGCCCTATTGCCAGGGGGAACACCGGGGAGCTGTTTTTT. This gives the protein CASSPIARGNTGELFF.

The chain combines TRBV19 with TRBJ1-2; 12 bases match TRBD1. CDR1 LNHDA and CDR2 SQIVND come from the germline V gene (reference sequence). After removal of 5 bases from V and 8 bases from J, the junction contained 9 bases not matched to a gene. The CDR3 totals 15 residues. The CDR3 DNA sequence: TGTGCCAGTAGTCTCCCGCCCGGGACAGGGGGCGGCTACACCTTC. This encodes CASSLPPGTGGGYTF.

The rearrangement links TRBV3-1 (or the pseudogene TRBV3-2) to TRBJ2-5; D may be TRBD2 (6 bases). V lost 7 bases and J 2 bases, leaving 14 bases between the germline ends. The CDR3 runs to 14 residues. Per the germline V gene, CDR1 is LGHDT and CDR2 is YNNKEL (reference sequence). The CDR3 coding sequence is TGTGCCAGCATGCCCAGCGGGCTTCAAGAGACCCAGTACTTC. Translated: CASMPSGLQETQYF.

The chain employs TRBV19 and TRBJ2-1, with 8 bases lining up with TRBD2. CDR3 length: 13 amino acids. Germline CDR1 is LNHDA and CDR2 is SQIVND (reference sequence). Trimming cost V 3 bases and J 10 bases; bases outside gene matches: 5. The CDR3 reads CASSIGPSGEQFF. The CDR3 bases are TGTGCCAGTAGTATTGGCCCTAGCGGGGAGCAGTTCTTC.

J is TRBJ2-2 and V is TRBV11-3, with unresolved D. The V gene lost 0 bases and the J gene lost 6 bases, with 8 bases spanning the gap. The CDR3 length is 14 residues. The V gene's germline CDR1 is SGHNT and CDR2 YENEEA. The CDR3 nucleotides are TGTGCCAGCAGCTTAGATCCCGCAGCCGGGGAGCTGTTTTTT. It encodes CASSLDPAAGELFF.

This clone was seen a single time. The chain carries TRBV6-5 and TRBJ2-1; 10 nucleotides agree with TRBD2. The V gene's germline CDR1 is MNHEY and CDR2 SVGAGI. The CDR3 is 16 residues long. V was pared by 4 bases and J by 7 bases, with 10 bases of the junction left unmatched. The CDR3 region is CASSFRLAGVRNEQFF. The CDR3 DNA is TGTGCCAGCAGTTTTCGGCTAGCGGGAGTCAGAAATGAGCAGTTCTTC.

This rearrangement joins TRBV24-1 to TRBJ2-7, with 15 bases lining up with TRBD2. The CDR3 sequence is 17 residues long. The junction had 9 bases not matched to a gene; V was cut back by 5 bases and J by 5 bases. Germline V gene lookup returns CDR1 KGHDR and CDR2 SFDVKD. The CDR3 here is CATSGPGLAGGSHEQYF. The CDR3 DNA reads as TGTGCCACCAGTGGTCCGGGACTAGCGGGAGGTTCCCACGAGCAGTACTTC.

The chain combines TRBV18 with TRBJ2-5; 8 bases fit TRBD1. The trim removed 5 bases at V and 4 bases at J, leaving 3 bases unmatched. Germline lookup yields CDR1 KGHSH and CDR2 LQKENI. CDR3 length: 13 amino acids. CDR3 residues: CASSTDRAETQYF. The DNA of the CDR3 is TGTGCCAGCTCAACGGACAGGGCAGAGACCCAGTACTTC.

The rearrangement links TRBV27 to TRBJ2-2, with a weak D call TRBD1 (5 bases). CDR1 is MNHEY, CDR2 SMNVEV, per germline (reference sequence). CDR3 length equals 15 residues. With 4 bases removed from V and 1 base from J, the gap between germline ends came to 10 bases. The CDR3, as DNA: TGTGCCAGCAGTTCGCCAGGGCTGAACACCGGGGAGCTGTTTTTT. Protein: CASSSPGLNTGELFF.

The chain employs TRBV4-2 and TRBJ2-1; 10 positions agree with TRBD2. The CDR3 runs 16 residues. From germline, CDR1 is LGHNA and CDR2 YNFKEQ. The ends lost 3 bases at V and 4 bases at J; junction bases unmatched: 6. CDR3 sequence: CASSHLAGGTYNEQFF. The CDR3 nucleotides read TGTGCCAGCAGCCATTTAGCGGGAGGAACATACAATGAGCAGTTCTTC.

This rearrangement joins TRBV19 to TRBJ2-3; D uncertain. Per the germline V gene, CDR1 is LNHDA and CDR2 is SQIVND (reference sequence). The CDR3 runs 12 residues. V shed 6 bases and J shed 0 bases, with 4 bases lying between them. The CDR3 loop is CASRASTDTQYF. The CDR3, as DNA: TGTGCCAGTAGGGCCAGCACAGATACGCAGTATTTT.

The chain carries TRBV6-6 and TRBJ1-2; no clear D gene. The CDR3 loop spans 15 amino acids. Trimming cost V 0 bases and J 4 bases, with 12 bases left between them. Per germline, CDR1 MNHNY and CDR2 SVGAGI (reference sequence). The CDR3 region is CASSYSPELLYGYTF. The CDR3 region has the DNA TGTGCCAGCAGTTACTCCCCCGAGCTCCTCTATGGCTACACCTTC.

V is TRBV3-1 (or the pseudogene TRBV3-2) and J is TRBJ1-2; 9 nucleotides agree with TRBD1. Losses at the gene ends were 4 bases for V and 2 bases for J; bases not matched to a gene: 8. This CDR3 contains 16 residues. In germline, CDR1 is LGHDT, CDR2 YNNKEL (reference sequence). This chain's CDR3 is CASSRGRQGVNYGYTF. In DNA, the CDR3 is TGTGCCAGCAGCCGAGGGAGACAGGGGGTAAACTATGGCTACACCTTC.

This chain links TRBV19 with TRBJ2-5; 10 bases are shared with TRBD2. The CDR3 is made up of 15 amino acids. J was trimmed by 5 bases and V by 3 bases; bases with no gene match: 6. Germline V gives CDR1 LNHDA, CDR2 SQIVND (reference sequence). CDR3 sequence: CASSIASGREETQYF. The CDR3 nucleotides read TGTGCCAGTAGTATCGCCAGCGGGAGGGAGGAGACCCAGTACTTC.

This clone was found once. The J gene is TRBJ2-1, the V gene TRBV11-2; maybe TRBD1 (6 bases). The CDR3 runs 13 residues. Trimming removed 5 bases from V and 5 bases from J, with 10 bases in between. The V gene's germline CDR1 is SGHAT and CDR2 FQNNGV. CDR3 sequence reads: CASSRDRNNEQFF. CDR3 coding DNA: TGTGCCAGCAGCCGCGACAGGAACAATGAGCAGTTCTTC.